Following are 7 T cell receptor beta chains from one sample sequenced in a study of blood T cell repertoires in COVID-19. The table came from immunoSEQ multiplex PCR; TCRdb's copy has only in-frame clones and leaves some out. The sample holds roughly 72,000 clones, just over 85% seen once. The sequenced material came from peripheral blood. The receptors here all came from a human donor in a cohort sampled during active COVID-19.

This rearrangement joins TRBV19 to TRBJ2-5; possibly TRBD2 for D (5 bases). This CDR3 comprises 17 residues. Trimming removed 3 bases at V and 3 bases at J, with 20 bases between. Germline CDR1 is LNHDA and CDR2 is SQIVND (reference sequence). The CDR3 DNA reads TGTGCCAGTAGTATTGGCCGAGGCCAATCGGGGAAAGAGACCCAGTACTTC. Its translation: CASSIGRGQSGKETQYF.

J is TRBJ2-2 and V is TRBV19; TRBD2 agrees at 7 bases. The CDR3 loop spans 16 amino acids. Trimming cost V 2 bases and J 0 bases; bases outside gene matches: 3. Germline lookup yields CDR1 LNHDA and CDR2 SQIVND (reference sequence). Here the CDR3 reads CASSIYGTTNTGELFF. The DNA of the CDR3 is TGTGCCAGTAGTATATATGGGACTACGAACACCGGGGAGCTGTTTTTT.

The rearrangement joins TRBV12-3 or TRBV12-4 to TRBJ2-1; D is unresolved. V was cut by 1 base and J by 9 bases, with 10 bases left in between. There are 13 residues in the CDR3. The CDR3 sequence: CASSLVLLAEQFF. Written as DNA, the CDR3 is TGTGCCAGCAGTTTAGTTCTTTTAGCTGAGCAGTTCTTC.

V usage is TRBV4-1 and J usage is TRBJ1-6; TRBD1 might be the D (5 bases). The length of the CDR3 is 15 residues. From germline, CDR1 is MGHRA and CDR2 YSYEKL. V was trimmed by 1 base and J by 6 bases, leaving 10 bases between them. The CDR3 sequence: CASSQVGGVNSPLHF. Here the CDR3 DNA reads TGCGCCAGCAGCCAAGTCGGGGGGGTTAATTCACCCCTCCACTTT.

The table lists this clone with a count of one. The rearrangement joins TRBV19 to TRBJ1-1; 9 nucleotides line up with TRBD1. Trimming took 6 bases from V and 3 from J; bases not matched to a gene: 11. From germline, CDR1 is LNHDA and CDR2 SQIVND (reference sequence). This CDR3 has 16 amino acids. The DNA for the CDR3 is TGTGCCAGTAGCCCCGGGACAGGGAATAGGGACACTGAAGCTTTCTTT. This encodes CASSPGTGNRDTEAFF. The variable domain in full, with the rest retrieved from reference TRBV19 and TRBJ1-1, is DGGITQSPKYLFRKEGQNVTLSCEQNLNHDAMYWYRQDPGQGLRLIYYSQIVNDFQKGDIAEGYSVSREKKESFPLTVTSAQKNPTAFYLCASSPGTGNRDTEAFFGQGTRLTVV.

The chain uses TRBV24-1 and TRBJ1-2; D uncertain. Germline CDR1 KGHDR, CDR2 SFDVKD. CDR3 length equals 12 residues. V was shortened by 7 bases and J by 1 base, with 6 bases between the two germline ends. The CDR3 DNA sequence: TGTGCCACCAGAGGAGATAACTATGGCTACACCTTC. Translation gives CATRGDNYGYTF.

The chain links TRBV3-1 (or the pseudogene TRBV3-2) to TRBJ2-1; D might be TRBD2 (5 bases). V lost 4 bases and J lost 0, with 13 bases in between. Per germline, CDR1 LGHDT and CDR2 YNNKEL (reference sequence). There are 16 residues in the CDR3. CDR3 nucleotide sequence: TGTGCCAGCAGCCCGAACTTAGCGCTCTCCTACAATGAGCAGTTCTTC. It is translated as CASSPNLALSYNEQFF.